This T cell receptor beta chain came from a study of cytomegalovirus exposure and HLA in healthy donors (dated by TCRdb to 2016 to 2017). The study in broad terms: According to an earlier analysis of a few hundred of the donors, about 170 million T cells yielded roughly 100 million unique TCR beta sequences and 276 Gb of sequence data. An early release that covered about 640 HLA-typed donors contained about 300 gigabases of sequencing data and tens of millions of unique TCR sequences. Of the 398 genotyped donors, roughly 80% were placed in the genetic ancestry cluster associated with self-reported Caucasian donors. The aim of the study was to test whether cataloging public T cell receptors could identify signatures of past pathogen exposure. The study used immunosequencing to profile the T cell repertoires of 600 to 850 subjects and linked those repertoires to cytomegalovirus serostatus. A separate validation cohort of over 95 different subjects was used in addition to the approximately 700-subject first cohort. The study combined high-throughput TCR immunosequencing, statistical association of individual TCRs with disease status, and machine learning to predict cytomegalovirus infection status. A later analysis re-examined previously published TCR beta repertoires from over 500 donors and added high-resolution HLA genotyping to investigate patterns of TCR occurrence. Rather than using new phenotypic data, the later analysis identified candidate immune exposures from TCR beta sequences and from how often those sequences occurred across donors. An earlier analysis of approximately 630 of the donors applied high-throughput TCR beta sequencing to assess whether each TCR beta V gene segment acted as functional or pseudogenic. Donor age, sex, ethnicity and CMV serostatus were collected together with the repertoire data. In a later genetic analysis, genome-wide SNP genotypes for about 55% of the roughly 670 donors were used, and that subset was treated as a discovery cohort. All discovery cohort repertoires had been generated on a single sequencing platform. Class I and class II HLA loci were covered by the typing at four-digit resolution. The number of typed donors differed by locus: 629-630 for A, B, C, DRB1 and DQB1; 500 to 550 for DQA1; about 600 for DPA1; and about 450 for DPB1. Because of strong linkage in the cohort, four to six DR-DQ haplotypes were treated as single units for association and clustering. On average, roughly 240,000 unique TCR beta nucleotide sequences were sequenced per donor among 350 to 400 genotyped donors of the cohort, with around 19% of those sequences being non-productive. General study outcomes and caveats: According to a later analysis, parvovirus B19, influenza, CMV and Epstein-Barr virus appeared linked to several top co-occurrence clusters. A later genetic analysis associated a missense DCLRE1C variant with V-gene and J-gene trimming of TCR beta chains, and an independent cohort replicated the association. In a later analysis, HLA-associated TCR beta chains showed more clonal expansion and lower generation probabilities than non-associated chains that were equally common. Because HLA typing was missing for some donors at each locus, association tests included only the typed subset. A further reported finding was that TCR beta sequences accurately predicted the HLA-A and HLA-B alleles for most subjects in the first cohort. Assigning TCR associations to individual alleles was difficult when HLA alleles, especially DR and DQ, strongly co-occurred. In a later analysis, most CMV-associated TCR beta chains were found to appear HLA-restricted, with HLA associations seemingly driven largely by CMV exposure. Linkage disequilibrium might explain the correlated functional status among segregating V segments, but an unknown experimental factor could not be excluded. The classifier was reported to diagnose cytomegalovirus status with high specificity and sensitivity in both the original cohort and the validation cohort. The earlier analysis of nearly 600 of the donors excluded about 16 rarely observed V segments, including chromosome 9 orphons, because counts were too low. Across donors, most TCR sequences were observed very rarely, whereas some public TCRs were present in many individuals. It was suggested by the authors that the approach could potentially be generalized to other disease states and immunological phenotypes. Some IMGT-functional V segments, including TRBV6-2 and TRBV6-3, could not be told apart with the 87-base-pair reads, so those segments were excluded. Broadly in line with IMGT annotations, most TCR beta V segments showed up in productive rearrangements about 90% or about 30% of the time in an earlier analysis of 587 of the donors. Specific HLA alleles were associated with 16,951 TCR beta sequences at a false discovery rate of 0.05 in a later analysis. Only TCR beta chains were sequenced in this cohort, and the absence of alpha or paired-chain data limited detectable features. Sequencing depth was assumed to be roughly uniform across donors in the presence/absence analyses, though that assumption may not hold. The only immune exposure information available for the cohort was CMV serostatus. According to a later genetic analysis, donors in an Asian-associated ancestry cluster had fewer N-insertions in productive TCRs than the approximately 700-donor mean. A later analysis found that TCR association rates varied across HLA loci, with DRB1 alleles showing the most associated TCRs and HLA-C alleles the fewest. A group of highly shared sequence variants was considered likely to be a technical artifact of the sequencing pipeline. The study gave a list of 150 to 200 TCR beta chains associated with cytomegalovirus. In vitro tests confirmed that a few of the cytomegalovirus-associated TCR beta chains recognize cytomegalovirus antigens.

Notes on this clone: What antigen it recognizes has not been identified. No qualities accompany the bases; no much larger clone lies one base away.

In total, roughly 710 healthy bone marrow donors made up the cohort. All cohort members were sampled while nominally healthy, although unrecorded immune exposures were likely present. The donor tested CMV seropositive, placing the donor among the 250 to 300 seropositive members of the cohort. Each donor provided a peripheral blood sample, and peripheral blood mononuclear cells were used for TCR beta sequencing. The Qiagen DNeasy Blood Extraction Kit was used to extract genomic DNA from the blood cell samples. Receptor libraries were prepared by the immunoSEQ multiplex PCR assay. For the multiplex PCR, a mixture combining 60 forward primers for TCR Vbeta segments and 13 reverse primers for TCR Jbeta segments was used. The CDR3 region of rearranged TCR beta genes was amplified from genomic DNA with a multiplex PCR assay. The Illumina HiSeq System was used to sequence the amplified TCR beta libraries as 87-base-pair reads. In the authors' own workflow: A later analysis counted 65 million to 90 million unique TCR beta chains across the 666 repertoires, and around 12 million of these chains were shared by at least two donors. Raw reads were error-corrected and collapsed into unique sequences by a nearest-neighbor algorithm in which closely related sequences were merged to remove PCR and sequencing errors. Alignment of CDR3 sequences to IMGT reference sequences was used to assign V, D and J gene segments. For a sequence to be retained, a match of at least six nucleotides to both a V gene segment and a J gene segment was required. A rearrangement counted as productive if the CDR3 had no stop codons and remained in frame with V and J, and every other rearrangement counted as non-productive. CDR3 was defined according to IMGT convention as the region running from the second conserved V-encoded cysteine to the conserved J-encoded phenylalanine. In an earlier analysis of around 640 of the donors, sequences lacking an unambiguous match to a single V gene segment were excluded. In an earlier analysis of roughly 500 of the donors, V segments were called functional above 56.7% productive rearrangements and were called segregating when the between-donor standard deviation exceeded 5%. A statistical classification framework was built to diagnose cytomegalovirus status from the catalog of TCR beta chain sequences. In a later analysis, V and J genes were assigned by comparing TCR nucleotide sequences against IMGT/GENE-DB human TR gene sequences. Using the TCRdist pipeline, a later analysis assigned CDR3 sequences along with most-parsimonious VDJ recombination scenarios. A later analysis defined each TCR beta chain by its CDR3 amino acid sequence plus V-gene family, and excluded reads lacking a unique V-gene family. As a way to deal with suspected cross-contamination and a sequencing artifact, a later analysis dropped 500 to 700 nucleotide sequences that were highly shared and had low generation probability. A later analysis calculated a clonal expansion index for each public chain from normalized within-repertoire ranks of inferred template counts. In a later analysis, generation probabilities were computed using a VDJ recombination model fitted to out-of-frame rearrangements, and the results were checked against IGoR. A later analysis scored TCR-TCR, TCR-HLA and TCR-CMV co-occurrence with hypergeometric tests, applying a repertoire-size bias correction to TCR pairs. To estimate false discovery rates, a later analysis permuted the HLA or CMV assignments 20 times. In a later analysis, co-occurring TCRs were grouped using DBSCAN, and TCRdist sequence similarity was added for clustering within HLA-allele-positive subsets. Repertoires with fewer than 30,000 or more than 120,000 public chains, plus five repertoires with anomalous nucleotide sharing, were excluded from co-occurrence clustering. This is the immuneACCESS table as TCRdb keeps it, with only in-frame sequences that have V and J called. A part of the clones is gone; compared with another copy, unresolved V genes explain less than half, and the rest is unexplained. V and J calls and clone size are given by that table; D and trimming were obtained from the DNA. The sample table records some 150,000 clones; over 60% of these occur just once. The leading ten clones occupy around 3% of the sample.

CDR1 and CDR2 were assigned from the germline V gene as LGHNA and YNFKEQ. The CDR3 sequence holds 17 residues, the cysteine and phenylalanine included. The DNA shown is the 51-base CDR3, in frame from base 1. V trim: 4 bases; J trim: 5 bases; unmatched bases: 13. The TCR was taken from a woman aged 25-40 years in good health and CMV-seropositive. The rearranged segments are TRBV4-2 and TRBJ1-1; 10 bases in the middle match TRBD1. The sequenced sample consisted of PBMCs. The CDR3 region has the sequence CASSPDGTGVQTTEAFF. The DNA sequence is TGTGCCAGCAGCCCTGACGGGACAGGGGTACAGACGACTGAAGCTTTCTTT.